This entry is about one TCR beta chain. This sample is part of a study of blood T cell repertoires in COVID-19. On the study more broadly: Some COVID-19 samples were acute and others convalescent; all came from the United States, Italy and Spain. T cells, B-cell-depleted T cells, or PBMCs supplied cDNA or gDNA.

Trimming removed 4 bases from V and 8 bases from J, with 18 bases in between. In germline, CDR1 is MGHRA, CDR2 YSYEKL. CDR3 size: 16 residues. Using immunoSEQ multiplex PCR, the repertoire was profiled, and TCRdb retains in-frame clones only, with some absent. The sample contains roughly 450,000 clones, roughly 91% of which appear only once. The sequence came from a man aged 18 to 30 who had recovered from COVID-19. The sequencing input was PBMCs or T cells enriched from blood (not recorded which). The chain links TRBV4-1 to TRBJ1-6; D may be TRBD1 (5 bases). CDR3 region: CASSLVWGEGDSPLHF. The CDR3 DNA reads TGCGCCAGCAGCCTTGTATGGGGCGAAGGGGATTCACCCCTCCACTTT.